The next 19 T cell receptor beta chains were all read from a single sample in a study of blood T cell repertoires in COVID-19. Generated by immunoSEQ multiplex PCR, the TCRdb table keeps only in-frame clones and is missing some. Of about 480,000 clones listed, around 87% are singletons. Specimen: PBMCs or T cells enriched from blood (not recorded which). The source is a woman aged 40 to 49 who had recovered from COVID-19.

CDR3 amino acids: CASSLVGYEQYF. DNA of the CDR3: TGCGCCAGCAGCTTGGTCGGGTACGAGCAGTACTTC. The genes are TRBV5-1 and TRBJ2-7; D is uncertain. The V and J ends lost 0 bases and 4 bases respectively, with 5 bases between them. The V gene's germline CDR1 is SGHRS and CDR2 YFSETQ. CDR3 length equals 12 residues.

Only a few counts were recorded for this clone. The V and J genes are TRBV2 and TRBJ1-2; no clear D gene. Deletions cut 9 bases from V and 4 bases from J, with 15 bases between. This CDR3 has 13 amino acids. CDR1 and CDR2 from the germline V gene are SNHLY and FYNNEI. As DNA, the CDR3 is TGTGCCAGGGAGGTGTCCCCTAGCTATGGCTACACCTTC. This gives the protein CAREVSPSYGYTF. The full variable domain, in which reference TRBV2 and TRBJ1-2 provide the parts outside the CDR3, is EPEVTQTPSHQVTQMGQEVILRCVPISNHLYFYWYRQILGQKVEFLVSFYNNEISEKSEIFDDQFSVERPDGSNFTLKIRSTKLEDSAMYFCAREVSPSYGYTFGSGTRLTVV.

The CDR3 is CAWRPQGLLTAEAFF. Here the CDR3 DNA reads TGTGCCTGGCGACCACAGGGGTTGTTAACGGCTGAAGCTTTCTTT. V is TRBV30 and J is TRBJ1-1; TRBD1 matches at 7 bases. The CDR3 is made up of 15 amino acids. The V and J ends lost 5 bases and 6 bases, in that order; junction bases with no gene match: 15. CDR1 is GTSNPN, CDR2 SVGIG, per germline (reference sequence).

This chain connects TRBV7-9 to TRBJ2-5, with TRBD1 identical over 9 bases. Looked up from germline, CDR1 is SEHNR and CDR2 is FQNEAQ (reference sequence). The CDR3 covers 16 residues. V lost 4 bases, J lost 5 bases, and 11 bases stayed unmatched. Here the CDR3 reads CASSSSDRGVVETQYF. The CDR3 DNA is TGTGCCAGCAGCTCGTCGGACAGGGGAGTAGTGGAGACCCAGTACTTC.

The sample holds one count of this clone. The gene calls are TRBV11-2 and TRBJ2-7; 8 bases are shared with TRBD1. In germline, CDR1 is SGHAT, CDR2 FQNNGV. This CDR3 has 17 residues. Germline trimming cut 1 base from V and 2 bases from J; bases unmatched to any gene: 10. This CDR3 reads CASSLGQGASLAYEQYF. The DNA for the CDR3 is TGTGCCAGCAGCTTAGGTCAGGGGGCATCCCTAGCCTACGAGCAGTACTTC. The whole variable domain, filled in from reference TRBV11-2 and TRBJ2-7, reads EAGVAQSPRYKIIEKRQSVAFWCNPISGHATLYWYQQILGQGPKLLIQFQNNGVVDDSQLPKDRFSAERLKGVDSTLKIQPAKLEDSAVYLCASSLGQGASLAYEQYFGPGTRLTVT.

This clone came up once. The chain uses TRBV5-1 and TRBJ1-1, with D unclear. Germline lookup yields CDR1 SGHRS and CDR2 YFSETQ. V lost 4 bases, J lost 4 bases, and 17 bases lay in between. The CDR3 sequence is 15 residues long. The CDR3 region has the DNA TGCGCCAGCAGCCCGGTGGGAGGTGGTGGCACTGAAGCTTTCTTT. Translating gives CASSPVGGGGTEAFF.

The chain joins TRBV2 to TRBJ2-2, with 10 bases matching TRBD2. CDR1 and CDR2 (germline): SNHLY, FYNNEI. The CDR3 sequence is 19 residues long. The V and J ends lost 4 bases and 7 bases, in that order; junction bases with no gene match: 18. The CDR3 DNA reads TGTGCCAGCAGTGGAATACCCCGGACTAGCGGCGGGGGAAACGGGGAGCTGTTTTTT. The encoded protein is CASSGIPRTSGGGNGELFF.

This clone was counted only a few times. The gene calls are TRBV5-4 and TRBJ2-7, with 7 nucleotides matching TRBD2. Trimming took 0 bases from V and 0 from J; bases not matched to a gene: 6. Per the germline V gene, CDR1 is SGHNT and CDR2 is YYREEE (reference sequence). The CDR3 consists of 16 residues. Written as DNA, the CDR3 is TGTGCCAGCAGCTTGGCCGGGGGACTAAGCTCCTACGAGCAGTACTTC. Residues: CASSLAGGLSSYEQYF. Together with reference TRBV5-4 and TRBJ2-7, the CDR3 gives the full variable domain: ETGVTQSPTHLIKTRGQQVTLRCSSQSGHNTVSWYQQALGQGPQFIFQYYREEENGRGNFPPRFSGLQFPNYSSELNVNALELDDSALYLCASSLAGGLSSYEQYFGPGTRLTVT.

The V gene is TRBV4-3, the J gene TRBJ1-2; TRBD1 is a possible D gene (5 bases). The germline V gene encodes CDR1 LGHNA and CDR2 YSLEER. V lost 0 bases to trimming and J lost 2 bases, with 7 bases between them. The CDR3 has 14 amino acids. CDR3 sequence: CASSQEDSNYGYTF. The CDR3 nucleotides are TGCGCCAGCAGCCAAGAAGACAGCAACTATGGCTACACCTTC.

Only one count was recorded for this clone. This sequence joins TRBV7-2 and TRBJ2-5; weak D call: TRBD1 (6 bases). The germline V gene encodes CDR1 SGHTA and CDR2 FQGNSA. This CDR3 is built from 14 residues. Deletions cut 3 bases from V and 3 bases from J, with 11 bases between. CDR3 coding DNA: TGTGCCAGCAGCTTTAACGCAGGGGAAGAGACCCAGTACTTC. As protein: CASSFNAGEETQYF.

The chain carries TRBV30 and TRBJ2-7; maybe TRBD2 (6 bases). The CDR3 totals 17 residues. CDR1 and CDR2 from the germline V gene are GTSNPN and SVGIG (reference sequence). V was shortened by 1 base and J by 4 bases, with 23 bases between the two germline ends. The CDR3 DNA follows: TGTGCCTGGAGTGCCGGGGGATATACTGACTCGTCTTACGAGCAGTACTTC. Amino acid sequence: CAWSAGGYTDSSYEQYF. Using reference TRBV30 and TRBJ2-7 for the parts outside the CDR3, the full variable domain is SQTIHQWPATLVQPVGSPLSLECTVEGTSNPNLYWYRQAAGRGLQLLFYSVGIGQISSEVPQNLSASRPQDRQFILSSKKLLLSDSGFYLCAWSAGGYTDSSYEQYFGPGTRLTVT.

The rearrangement uses TRBV7-9 and TRBJ2-3; TRBD2 matches 9 bases. This CDR3 has 16 amino acids. V gave up 2 bases and J gave up 2 bases; unmatched junction bases: 5. In germline, CDR1 is SEHNR, CDR2 FQNEAQ (reference sequence). The CDR3 DNA reads TGTGCCAGCAGCTTAATCGCGGGAGGGAACACAGATACGCAGTATTTT. Its translation: CASSLIAGGNTDTQYF. Full variable domain (remainder filled in from reference TRBV7-9 and TRBJ2-3): DTGVSQNPRHKITKRGQNVTFRCDPISEHNRLYWYRQTLGQGPEFLTYFQNEAQLEKSRLLSDRFSAERPKGSFSTLEIQRTEQGDSAMYLCASSLIAGGNTDTQYFGPGTRLTVL.

The genes are TRBV2 and TRBJ2-1; 7 bases are shared with TRBD1. J gave up 9 bases and V 3 bases, and 11 bases lay outside the gene matches. The V gene's germline CDR1 is SNHLY and CDR2 FYNNEI. The CDR3 has 15 amino acids. CDR3 DNA sequence: TGTGCCAGCAGTGACTGGGACAGTAAGAATTTTGAGCAGTTCTTC. This sequence encodes CASSDWDSKNFEQFF.

The chain carries TRBV28 and TRBJ2-7; D is possibly TRBD1 (6 bases). Germline loops: CDR1 MDHEN, CDR2 SYDVKM. Trimming left V 5 bases short and J 2 bases short, with 7 bases between. This CDR3 is 12 amino acids long. CDR3 region: CASSPGAYEQYF. CDR3 coding DNA: TGTGCCAGCAGTCCAGGGGCCTACGAGCAGTACTTC.

This chain uses TRBV9 with TRBJ2-5, with 13 bases that match TRBD2. Germline V gene lookup returns CDR1 SGDLS and CDR2 YYNGEE. The CDR3 has 16 residues. The ends lost 3 bases at V and 4 bases at J; junction bases unmatched: 6. The CDR3 spells CASSARTSGSRETQYF. DNA of the CDR3: TGTGCCAGCAGCGCACGGACTAGCGGGAGTCGAGAGACCCAGTACTTC.

CDR3 bases: TGTGCCAGCAGCCCGATGGGGCTAGCGGAGCGCAATGAGCAGTTCTTC. It yields the protein CASSPMGLAERNEQFF. The chain combines TRBV7-9 with TRBJ2-1; 7 nucleotides agree with TRBD2. Germline trimming cut 5 bases from V and 6 bases from J; bases unmatched to any gene: 13. Germline assignment: CDR1 SEHNR and CDR2 FQNEAQ (reference sequence). The CDR3 contains 16 residues. Using reference TRBV7-9 and TRBJ2-1 for the parts outside the CDR3, the full variable domain is DTGVSQNPRHKITKRGQNVTFRCDPISEHNRLYWYRQTLGQGPEFLTYFQNEAQLEKSRLLSDRFSAERPKGSFSTLEIQRTEQGDSAMYLCASSPMGLAERNEQFFGPGTRLTVL.

Of note for this clone: Its ends do not fully match the called genes, so a read error is possible. The V gene is TRBV5-4, the J gene TRBJ2-3; the D gene is possibly TRBD2 (6 bases). The germline gives CDR1 SGHNT, CDR2 YYREEE (reference sequence). This CDR3 contains 12 residues. CDR3 DNA: TGTGCCAGCAGCTTGGAGTCAGGAGGGCAGGTTTTT. Translating gives CASSLESGGQVF.

The chain uses TRBV2 and TRBJ1-5; TRBD1 is a possible D gene (6 bases). Per the germline V gene, CDR1 is SNHLY and CDR2 is FYNNEI. Trimming took 5 bases from V and 4 from J, leaving 18 bases between them. The CDR3 covers 16 residues. CDR3 bases: TGTGCCAGCAGTCCGCCGGGACACCGATCGAATCAGCCCCAGCATTTT. Amino acid sequence: CASSPPGHRSNQPQHF.

This clone was seen only a few times. V usage is TRBV24-1 and J usage is TRBJ1-2, with 7 bases fitting TRBD1. The germline V gene has CDR1 KGHDR and CDR2 SFDVKD. Trimming at V came to 1 base and at J to 7 bases, leaving 5 bases not matched to a gene. This CDR3 is built from 14 residues. The CDR3 protein is CATSDLSRGVGYTF. CDR3 coding DNA: TGTGCCACCAGTGATTTATCCAGGGGGGTTGGCTACACCTTC.